One sample yielded the 28 T cell receptor beta chains listed below, sequenced in a study of cytomegalovirus exposure and HLA in healthy donors. With 60 Vbeta and 13 Jbeta primers, the PCR was carried out. Profiling relied on immunoSEQ multiplex PCR, and the TCRdb table lists in-frame clones only, not all of them. This table has around 98,000 clones, around 70% appearing once. Input material: PBMCs. Source of these receptors: a man in his fifties or sixties in good health and CMV-seronegative.

This chain joins TRBV27 and TRBJ2-5; 9 positions match TRBD2. Germline V gene lookup returns CDR1 MNHEY and CDR2 SMNVEV (reference sequence). V lost 5 bases, J lost 5 bases, and 9 bases stayed unmatched. There are 15 residues in the CDR3. The CDR3, as DNA: TGTGCCAGCAGTAACGGACTAGCGACGGGGGAGACCCAGTACTTC. This sequence encodes CASSNGLATGETQYF.

This chain uses TRBV4-1 with TRBJ2-7; 8 bases agree with TRBD2. This CDR3 is 16 amino acids long. CDR1 is MGHRA, CDR2 YSYEKL, per germline. V gave up 2 bases and J gave up 0 bases; unmatched junction bases: 6. The CDR3 reads CASSQTTSGPSYEQYF. In DNA, the CDR3 is TGCGCCAGCAGCCAAACAACTAGCGGACCCTCCTACGAGCAGTACTTC.

In its sample, this clone was seen a few times. The chain joins TRBV5-1 to TRBJ2-1; tentatively, D is TRBD2 (6 bases). V gave up 4 bases and J gave up 10 bases, with 12 bases separating them. CDR3 length: 12 amino acids. Germline CDR1 SGHRS, CDR2 YFSETQ. CDR3 sequence reads: CASSAKEGEQFF. For the CDR3, the DNA is TGCGCCAGCAGCGCGAAGGAGGGGGAGCAGTTCTTC.

The chain uses TRBV5-6 and TRBJ2-7; D remains ambiguous. The V gene lost 0 bases and the J gene lost 7 bases, with 11 bases spanning the gap. Germline lookup yields CDR1 SGHDT and CDR2 YYEEEE. The CDR3 consists of 13 residues. CDR3 sequence: CASSLGVVREQYF. The CDR3 DNA sequence: TGTGCCAGCAGCTTGGGGGTTGTGCGGGAGCAGTACTTC.

This clone was counted between two and nine times. The chain has TRBV7-2 and TRBJ2-1, with a tentative D call TRBD1 (5 bases). The germline CDR1 and CDR2 sequences are SGHTA and FQGNSA. The CDR3 is made up of 14 amino acids. Between the trimmed V and J ends, which lost 2 bases and 8 bases, there was a span of 13 bases. This CDR3 reads CASSLSGLKDEQFF. In DNA, the CDR3 is TGTGCCAGCAGCTTATCAGGGCTCAAGGATGAGCAGTTCTTC.

The rearrangement uses TRBV7-9 and TRBJ2-2; 7 bases agree with TRBD1. The V gene end was trimmed by 4 bases and the J gene end by 2 bases; junction bases not matched to a gene: 4. Looked up from germline, CDR1 is SEHNR and CDR2 is FQNEAQ (reference sequence). This CDR3 comprises 15 residues. CDR3 bases: TGTGCCAGCAGCTCCCGGACAGGAAACACCGGGGAGCTGTTTTTT. Encoded protein: CASSSRTGNTGELFF.

This clone was detected only a few times. The V and J genes are TRBV6-1 and TRBJ2-3; 7 nucleotides match TRBD2. The germline V gene has CDR1 MNHNS and CDR2 SASEGT. V lost 2 bases to trimming and J lost 1 base; unmatched junction nucleotides: 3. CDR3 length: 15 residues. For the CDR3, the DNA is TGTGCCAGCAGTGAACAGGCGGGGGGCACAGATACGCAGTATTTT. Translation: CASSEQAGGTDTQYF.

The chain has TRBV28 and TRBJ2-1; weak D call: TRBD2 (6 bases). Per the germline V gene, CDR1 is MDHEN and CDR2 is SYDVKM. CDR3 size: 17 residues. The V and J ends lost 5 bases and 7 bases respectively, with 24 bases between them. CDR3 region: CASSPPQRGFSRNEQFF. CDR3 bases: TGTGCCAGCAGTCCCCCCCAACGGGGGTTTTCAAGGAATGAGCAGTTCTTC.

This chain uses TRBV6-1 with TRBJ2-7; the D gene is possibly TRBD2 (6 bases). The germline gives CDR1 MNHNS, CDR2 SASEGT. V lost 1 base to trimming and J lost 1 base, with 11 bases between them. The CDR3 sequence is 15 residues long. The CDR3 region is CASSEVLLASYEQYF. The CDR3 nucleotides are TGTGCCAGCAGTGAAGTCCTACTAGCATCCTACGAGCAGTACTTC.

The V and J genes are TRBV5-1 and TRBJ2-3, with 9 bases lining up with TRBD2. V dropped 4 bases and J dropped 3; count of bases not matched to a gene: 3. The germline V gene has CDR1 SGHRS and CDR2 YFSETQ. The CDR3 has 14 residues. The CDR3 sequence is CASSPGLATDTQYF. As DNA, the CDR3 is TGCGCCAGCAGCCCCGGACTAGCGACAGATACGCAGTATTTT. Variable domain in full (rest from reference TRBV5-1 and TRBJ2-3): KAGVTQTPRYLIKTRGQQVTLSCSPISGHRSVSWYQQTPGQGLQFLFEYFSETQRNKGNFPGRFSGRQFSNSRSEMNVSTLELGDSALYLCASSPGLATDTQYFGPGTRLTVL.

The rearrangement joins TRBV5-1 to TRBJ2-3, with D tentatively TRBD2 (6 bases). Germline values: CDR1 SGHRS, CDR2 YFSETQ. V was clipped by 1 base and J by 0 bases, with 9 bases between them. The CDR3 runs to 15 residues. CDR3 nucleotide sequence: TGCGCCAGCAGCTTGACGGGGACTAGCACAGATACGCAGTATTTT. Protein sequence: CASSLTGTSTDTQYF.

The chain has TRBV5-6 and TRBJ2-5; D is unresolved. The DNA end lines up better with TRBJ2-7; the J call may be wrong. This CDR3 is built from 11 residues. The V gene's germline CDR1 is SGHDT and CDR2 YYEEEE. The CDR3, as DNA: TGTGCCAGCAGCAGCACCTACGAGCAGTACTTC. Its translation is CASSSTYEQYF.

The chain recombines TRBV7-9 with TRBJ2-6; no reliable D call. The V end was cut by 1 base, the J end by 0 bases, with 4 bases between. Germline V gene sequence: CDR1 SEHNR, CDR2 FQNEAQ (reference sequence). CDR3 length: 15 amino acids. The CDR3 bases are TGTGCCAGCAGCTTAGAGAGCTCTGGGGCCAACGTCCTGACTTTC. Translated: CASSLESSGANVLTF. Looking up the rest from reference TRBV7-9 and TRBJ2-6 gives the full variable domain: DTGVSQNPRHKITKRGQNVTFRCDPISEHNRLYWYRQTLGQGPEFLTYFQNEAQLEKSRLLSDRFSAERPKGSFSTLEIQRTEQGDSAMYLCASSLESSGANVLTFGAGSRLTVL.

The genes are TRBV15 and TRBJ2-7; TRBD1 matches 8 bases. Trimming cost V 4 bases and J 0 bases; bases outside gene matches: 8. Germline V lookup: CDR1 LNHNV, CDR2 YYDKDF (reference sequence). The CDR3 contains 16 residues. The CDR3 nucleotides are TGTGCCACCAGCACAGAGACAGGGGTTATCTCCTACGAGCAGTACTTC. This translates into CATSTETGVISYEQYF.

The chain employs TRBV29-1 and TRBJ2-3; possibly TRBD1 for D (5 bases). Trimming stripped 1 base from V and 1 base from J, with 9 bases between. This CDR3 is 14 amino acids long. Germline CDR1 and CDR2: SQVTM and ANQGSEA. For the CDR3, the DNA is TGCAGCGTTGAAGCTGGGGCGGGCACAGATACGCAGTATTTT. This codes for CSVEAGAGTDTQYF.

This chain links TRBV10-2 with TRBJ1-5; TRBD1 matches 8 bases. CDR3 length: 18 amino acids. Germline trimming cut 4 bases from V and 0 bases from J; bases unmatched to any gene: 11. Germline CDR1 WSHSY, CDR2 SAAADI. The DNA of the CDR3 is TGCGCCAGCAGTGTTACCGGGACAGGCAAAACTAGCAATCAGCCCCAGCATTTT. This encodes CASSVTGTGKTSNQPQHF.

The gene calls are TRBV27 and TRBJ1-6; 8 bases fit TRBD1. The CDR3 extends over 14 amino acids. CDR1 and CDR2 from the germline V gene are MNHEY and SMNVEV (reference sequence). V shed 0 bases, J shed 12 bases, and the junction held 4 bases outside the gene matches. CDR3 nucleotides: TGTGCCAGCAGTTTATCTGGACAGGGACTACCCCTCCACTTT. Translated: CASSLSGQGLPLHF.

The V gene is TRBV27, the J gene TRBJ2-7; 9 bases are a match to TRBD1. CDR3 size: 15 residues. V was pared by 2 bases and J by 4 bases, with 6 bases of the junction left unmatched. Germline CDR1 is MNHEY and CDR2 is SMNVEV (reference sequence). The CDR3 DNA reads TGTGCCAGCAGTTTAGCGGCCGGGACAGGGTACGAGCAGTACTTC. Amino acid sequence: CASSLAAGTGYEQYF.

A remark on this clone: Likely a read error: the CDR3 ends without its conserved phenylalanine or tryptophan. The genes are TRBV6-5 and TRBJ1-5; D ambiguous. Germline CDR1 and CDR2: MNHEY and SVGAGI. The CDR3 runs to 15 residues. V was clipped by 6 bases and J by 1 base, with 13 bases between them. CDR3 DNA sequence: TGTGCCAGCAGCCTGGGTAGAGACAGCAATCAGCCCCAGCATTCT. Protein: CASSLGRDSNQPQHS.

The CDR3 DNA follows: TGTGCCAGCAGTTTAAGACAGGGAAGCAATCAGCCCCAGCATTTT. Protein product: CASSLRQGSNQPQHF. This chain joins TRBV28 and TRBJ1-5, with 7 nucleotides matching TRBD1. The CDR3 extends over 15 amino acids. Germline V CDR1 and CDR2: MDHEN, SYDVKM. Trimming cost V 2 bases and J 1 base; bases outside gene matches: 2.

The rearrangement links TRBV7-9 to TRBJ1-1; 7 nucleotides align to TRBD1. The germline gives CDR1 SEHNR, CDR2 FQNEAQ (reference sequence). This CDR3 has 12 residues. The ends lost 5 bases at V and 6 bases at J; junction bases unmatched: 3. Here the CDR3 reads CASSLGQAEAFF. CDR3 coding DNA: TGTGCCAGCAGCCTAGGACAGGCTGAAGCTTTCTTT.

The chain couples TRBV7-9 to TRBJ2-1, with D possibly matching TRBD1 (6 bases). V lost 5 bases, J lost 0 bases, and 17 bases lay in between. This CDR3 has 17 residues. CDR1 is SEHNR, CDR2 FQNEAQ, per germline (reference sequence). CDR3 sequence reads: CASSRIASGDSYNEQFF. CDR3 coding DNA: TGTGCCAGCAGCCGCATCGCTTCAGGGGACTCCTACAATGAGCAGTTCTTC.

The J gene is TRBJ2-7, the V gene TRBV7-2; D not resolved. CDR1 SGHTA and CDR2 FQGNSA come from the germline V gene. Deletions cut 4 bases from V and 1 base from J, with 11 bases between. There are 14 residues in the CDR3. CDR3 sequence: CASSWSWPSYEQYF. DNA of the CDR3: TGTGCCAGCAGCTGGTCTTGGCCTTCCTACGAGCAGTACTTC.

This clone was detected only a few times. DNA of the CDR3: TGTGCCAGCAGCTTAGGGGGGAGGGCTAATGAAAAACTGTTTTTT. Protein sequence: CASSLGGRANEKLFF. J is TRBJ1-4 and V is TRBV7-6, with D perhaps TRBD1 (5 bases). The ends were cut back, 1 base at V and 3 bases at J, with 9 bases in the middle. Germline V gene lookup returns CDR1 SGHVS and CDR2 FNYEAQ. The CDR3 spans 15 residues.

The chain has TRBV7-2 and TRBJ1-3, with D perhaps TRBD1 (6 bases). The CDR3 is 13 residues long. The germline CDR1 and CDR2 sequences are SGHTA and FQGNSA. V shed 5 bases and J shed 3 bases, with 8 bases lying between them. CDR3 sequence (DNA): TGTGCCAGCAGCGGGGACATTGGAAACACCATATATTTT. Translation: CASSGDIGNTIYF.

The table lists this clone with a few counts. The CDR3 DNA reads as TGTGCCATCAGTGAGTCCTCACAGGGGAACACAGATACGCAGTATTTT. Protein sequence: CAISESSQGNTDTQYF. This chain joins TRBV10-3 and TRBJ2-3; 7 bases match TRBD1. The CDR3 consists of 16 residues. The V gene's germline CDR1 is ENHRY and CDR2 SYGVKD. Trimming cost V 0 bases and J 2 bases; bases outside gene matches: 5.

V usage is TRBV4-1 and J usage is TRBJ1-5; 7 bases are a match to TRBD1. This CDR3 is 17 amino acids long. CDR1 and CDR2 (germline): MGHRA, YSYEKL. J lost 4 bases, V lost 0 bases, and 9 bases had no gene match. The CDR3 bases are TGCGCCAGCAGCCAAGAAGTGACAGGGTTGTTGAATCAGCCCCAGCATTTT. This translates into CASSQEVTGLLNQPQHF.

This chain connects TRBV11-2 to TRBJ2-7, with 10 bases identical to TRBD2. The trim removed 3 bases at V and 3 bases at J, leaving 2 bases unmatched. CDR1 is SGHAT, CDR2 FQNNGV, per germline. CDR3 length: 14 amino acids. Written as DNA, the CDR3 is TGTGCCAGCAGCTTTGTAGCGGGGGGCTACGAGCAGTACTTC. Its translation is CASSFVAGGYEQYF.